What follows is one T cell receptor (beta chain) and its context. The antigen is undetermined. The CDR3 length is 14 residues. Per germline, CDR1 LNHDA and CDR2 SQIVND (reference sequence). V lost 10 bases to trimming and J lost 4 bases; unmatched junction nucleotides: 7. Depth targeted 1 in 200,000 to 1 in 1 million T cells, averaging about 9.2x coverage per clonotype. The protocol was immunoSEQ multiplex PCR, while the TCRdb copy is restricted to in-frame clones and leaves out a portion. The table records 55,000 to 85,000 clones, less than 95% of them present only once. The record originates from a study of cytotoxic CD8 clonotypes in ibrutinib-treated CLL. Whole-study findings and limits: Sustained-remission patients were sampled at one set of times and progressing patients at different ones. Rare overall, public clonotypes shrank or held steady under therapy.

The origin of this receptor is a human donor with chronic lymphocytic leukemia. The chain recombines TRBV19 with TRBJ2-7; 13 bases agree with TRBD2. This sample comprised PBMCs, obtained after 12 months of ibrutinib treatment. In DNA form, the CDR3 reads TGTGCCACCGGGACTAGCGGGGCTATTTACGAGCAGTACTTC. This sequence encodes CATGTSGAIYEQYF.